A single sample gave rise to the 24 T cell receptor beta chains below, sequenced in a study of T cells after yellow fever vaccination. From the 5' RACE reads, TCRdb called clonotypes with MiXCR, one entry per CDR3 protein. Of 45,000 to 75,000 distinct CDR3 sequences listed, approximately 6% are singletons. Sequenced material: PBMCs, either bulk or a sorted T-cell subset (CD4+, CD8+, memory, or dextramer-sorted; not recorded which), taken on the day of the yellow fever booster vaccination. The source is a man between 18 and 35 years old who received the YFV17D yellow fever vaccine.

This clonotype occurred many times. This chain links TRBV5-1 with TRBJ2-3; the D gene is possibly TRBD1 (5 bases). The CDR3 length is 13 residues. V was clipped by 2 bases and J by 1 base, with 5 bases between them. Germline CDR1 reads SGHRS; CDR2 reads YFSETQ. In DNA form, the CDR3 reads TGCGCCAGCAGCTTACAGGGCACAGATACGCAGTATTTT. It codes for CASSLQGTDTQYF.

This clonotype turned up a few times. V and J are TRBV7-9 and TRBJ2-1; D is perhaps TRBD2 (5 bases). The CDR3 contains 12 residues. Germline loops: CDR1 SEHNR, CDR2 FQNEAQ (reference sequence). V gave up 6 bases and J gave up 3 bases, with 6 bases separating them. CDR3 DNA: TGTGCCAGCAGTCGGGGCTACAATGAGCAGTTCTTC. It yields the protein CASSRGYNEQFF.

This clonotype was seen only a few times. The J gene is TRBJ2-1, the V gene TRBV19, with a weak D call TRBD1 (6 bases). This CDR3 has 14 residues. V was clipped by 3 bases and J by 1 base, with 7 bases between them. The germline V gene has CDR1 LNHDA and CDR2 SQIVND (reference sequence). The CDR3 reads CASSMTGSYNEQFF. The CDR3 coding sequence is TGTGCCAGTAGTATGACAGGTTCCTACAATGAGCAGTTCTTC.

This clonotype was seen repeatedly, ten times or more. This chain connects TRBV9 to TRBJ2-7; 9 nucleotides match TRBD1. Germline values: CDR1 SGDLS, CDR2 YYNGEE. The ends lost 4 bases at V and 2 bases at J; junction bases unmatched: 7. The length of the CDR3 is 15 residues. The CDR3 is CASSLGQGIPYEQYF. Here the CDR3 DNA reads TGTGCCAGCAGCTTAGGACAGGGGATCCCCTACGAGCAGTACTTC.

This clonotype has at least ten counts. CDR3 amino acids: CASSYTTSGNEQFF. As DNA, the CDR3 is TGTGCCAGCAGCTATACGACTAGCGGTAATGAGCAGTTCTTC. The V gene is TRBV11-2, the J gene TRBJ2-1, with 9 bases fitting TRBD2. CDR1 and CDR2 (germline): SGHAT, FQNNGV. V shed 4 bases, J shed 7 bases, and the junction held 5 bases outside the gene matches. This CDR3 has 14 residues.

This clonotype was seen many times. In DNA, the CDR3 is TGTGCCAGCAGTTTGAGCGAGCACGGCACTGAAGCTTTCTTT. Amino acid sequence: CASSLSEHGTEAFF. V and J are TRBV6-2 or TRBV6-3 and TRBJ1-1; D gene ambiguous. Germline V CDR1 and CDR2: MNHEY, SVGEGT. The CDR3 length is 14 residues. Trimming removed 4 bases at V and 4 bases at J, with 13 bases between.

The rearrangement links TRBV2 to TRBJ1-5, with 7 positions matching TRBD1. Per germline, CDR1 SNHLY and CDR2 FYNNEI. The CDR3 has 14 amino acids. V dropped 6 bases and J dropped 6; count of bases not matched to a gene: 8. The CDR3 is CASRDNRGVQPQHF. CDR3 DNA sequence: TGTGCCAGCAGAGATAACAGGGGAGTTCAGCCCCAGCATTTT.

This clonotype appeared a few times. A read error is possible here, since a much larger clone lies one base away. The rearrangement uses TRBV5-1 and TRBJ2-1; a possible D gene is TRBD1 (5 bases). In germline, CDR1 is SGHRS, CDR2 YFSETQ. The CDR3 extends over 13 amino acids. The V end lost 0 bases, the J end lost 8 bases, and 9 bases lay between the germline ends. The CDR3 nucleotides read TGCGCCAGCAGCTTGGCAGGGTACCATGAGCAGTTCTTC. It specifies CASSLAGYHEQFF. The complete variable domain, with remaining parts taken from reference TRBV5-1 and TRBJ2-1, reads KAGVTQTPRYLIKTRGQQVTLSCSPISGHRSVSWYQQTPGQGLQFLFEYFSETQRNKGNFPGRFSGRQFSNSRSEMNVSTLELGDSALYLCASSLAGYHEQFFGPGTRLTVL.

This clonotype was recorded a few times. This rearrangement joins TRBV7-2 to TRBJ2-3; 11 nucleotides match TRBD2. CDR3 size: 18 residues. The germline gives CDR1 SGHTA, CDR2 FQGNSA. V gave up 5 bases and J gave up 6 bases; unmatched junction bases: 16. CDR3 loop: CASSPAINSGGAGDTQYF. The DNA for the CDR3 is TGTGCCAGCAGCCCAGCTATTAATAGCGGGGGGGCAGGGGATACGCAGTATTTT.

About this clonotype itself: This clone may be a read error of a much larger clone one base away. The V call is TRBV7-2, the J call TRBJ2-3, with D possibly matching TRBD2 (5 bases). CDR1 is SGHTA and CDR2 is FQGNSA in the germline V gene. Trimming took 3 bases from V and 1 from J, leaving 11 bases between them. The CDR3 consists of 15 residues. The CDR3 here is CASSFSVGGTDTQYF. Here the CDR3 DNA reads TGTGCCAGCAGCTTTAGCGTGGGTGGCACAGATACGCAGTATTTT. The whole variable domain, filled in from reference TRBV7-2 and TRBJ2-3, reads GAGVSQSPSNKVTEKGKDVELRCDPISGHTALYWYRQSLGQGLEFLIYFQGNSAPDKSGLPSDRFSAERTGGSVSTLTIQRTQQEDSAVYLCASSFSVGGTDTQYFGPGTRLTVL.

The chain recombines TRBV4-3 with TRBJ2-4; possibly TRBD2 for D (5 bases). Trimming shortened V by 4 bases and J by 3 bases, and 13 bases separated the two germline ends. Germline-derived CDR1 and CDR2 are LGHNA and YSLEER. The CDR3 sequence is 15 residues long. DNA for the CDR3: TGCGCCAGCAGCCCCCTGACCGGAGGCAAAAACATTCAGTACTTC. Its protein is CASSPLTGGKNIQYF.

The chain recombines TRBV5-6 with TRBJ1-1, with no clear D. V lost 0 bases and J 8 bases, leaving 8 bases between the germline ends. There are 12 residues in the CDR3. CDR1 and CDR2 (germline): SGHDT, YYEEEE. CDR3 DNA: TGTGCCAGCAGCTTGGTCTGGGGAGAAGCTTTCTTT. Translated, it gives CASSLVWGEAFF. The full variable domain, with the rest looked up from reference TRBV5-6 and TRBJ1-1, is DAGVTQSPTHLIKTRGQQVTLRCSPKSGHDTVSWYQQALGQGPQFIFQYYEEEERQRGNFPDRFSGHQFPNYSSELNVNALLLGDSALYLCASSLVWGEAFFGQGTRLTVV.

This chain joins TRBV7-9 and TRBJ2-2; TRBD2 matches at 11 bases. J gave up 1 base and V 6 bases, and 16 bases lay outside the gene matches. This CDR3 comprises 20 residues. Germline CDR1 SEHNR, CDR2 FQNEAQ (reference sequence). This chain's CDR3 is CASSSPTPTSGGRNTGELFF. The CDR3 DNA reads TGTGCCAGCAGTTCACCGACCCCTACTAGCGGGGGCCGGAACACCGGGGAGCTGTTTTTT.

This clonotype was picked up many times. V usage is TRBV10-3 and J usage is TRBJ1-6, with D tentatively TRBD1 (5 bases). This CDR3 spans 17 amino acids. The ends were cut back, 3 bases at V and 5 bases at J, with 17 bases in the middle. Germline V lookup: CDR1 ENHRY, CDR2 SYGVKD. DNA of the CDR3: TGTGCCATCAGTGACTCGACCCGGGGACGGAATAATTCACCCCTCCACTTT. Residues: CAISDSTRGRNNSPLHF.

As concerns this clonotype: A much more abundant neighbour one base away suggests this may be a read error. The chain employs TRBV3-1 and TRBJ1-1; D is possibly TRBD1 (5 bases). Germline CDR1 is LGHDT and CDR2 is YNNKEL (reference sequence). The V gene lost 3 bases and the J gene lost 4 bases, with 9 bases spanning the gap. The CDR3 is 13 residues long. CDR3: CASSQSGGTEAFF. In DNA form, the CDR3 reads TGTGCCAGCAGCCAGTCCGGGGGCACTGAAGCTTTCTTT. The complete variable domain, with remaining parts taken from reference TRBV3-1 and TRBJ1-1, reads DTAVSQTPKYLVTQMGNDKSIKCEQNLGHDTMYWYKQDSKKFLKIMFSYNNKELIINETVPNRFSPKSPDKAHLNLHINSLELGDSAVYFCASSQSGGTEAFFGQGTRLTVV.

The table lists this clonotype with a few counts. The rearrangement links TRBV24-1 to TRBJ2-1; 10 bases fit TRBD1. The CDR3 totals 16 residues. After removal of 3 bases from V and 10 bases from J, the junction contained 11 bases not matched to a gene. Germline loops: CDR1 KGHDR, CDR2 SFDVKD. Here the CDR3 DNA reads TGTGCCACCAGTGATGCACCGGGACAGGGGCTTAAGGAGCAGTTCTTC. Amino acids: CATSDAPGQGLKEQFF.

The chain couples TRBV5-1 to TRBJ2-3, with unresolved D. This CDR3 has 18 amino acids. Trimming pared 3 bases from V and 1 base from J, leaving 21 bases between. The V gene's germline CDR1 is SGHRS and CDR2 YFSETQ. The CDR3 DNA is TGCGCCAGCAGCTCAAGCTACTTGACGCGCCCGGGCACAGATACGCAGTATTTT. Residues: CASSSSYLTRPGTDTQYF.

This clonotype was picked up many times. The chain is built from TRBV6-5 and TRBJ1-5, with 8 nucleotides matching TRBD1. CDR1 and CDR2 from the germline V gene are MNHEY and SVGAGI. The V and J ends lost 6 bases and 4 bases, in that order; junction bases with no gene match: 11. The CDR3 sequence is 16 residues long. The CDR3 is CASSLGTGGGNQPQHF. CDR3 coding DNA: TGTGCCAGCAGCCTTGGGACAGGTGGTGGGAATCAGCCCCAGCATTTT.

This clonotype appeared a few times. This chain links TRBV5-4 with TRBJ1-4; D is uncertain. The germline V and J ends were trimmed by 4 bases and 5 bases, with 15 bases remaining between them. Germline V gene sequence: CDR1 SGHNT, CDR2 YYREEE (reference sequence). This CDR3 contains 15 residues. CDR3 bases: TGTGCCAGCAGCGCCGAGGGTACCCCAAATGAAAAACTGTTTTTT. As protein: CASSAEGTPNEKLFF.

This clonotype has at least ten counts. This chain uses TRBV7-2 with TRBJ2-2; D possibly corresponds to TRBD2 (5 bases). Trimming shortened V by 7 bases and J by 0 bases, and 12 bases separated the two germline ends. Germline V gives CDR1 SGHTA, CDR2 FQGNSA. The CDR3 spans 15 residues. The CDR3 reads CASILGSANTGELFF. As DNA, the CDR3 is TGTGCCAGCATACTAGGTAGCGCGAACACCGGGGAGCTGTTTTTT. The complete variable domain, with remaining parts taken from reference TRBV7-2 and TRBJ2-2, reads GAGVSQSPSNKVTEKGKDVELRCDPISGHTALYWYRQSLGQGLEFLIYFQGNSAPDKSGLPSDRFSAERTGGSVSTLTIQRTQQEDSAVYLCASILGSANTGELFFGEGSRLTVL.

This clonotype occurred many times. The chain joins TRBV5-1 to TRBJ2-3, with 12 bases that match TRBD1. The germline V gene has CDR1 SGHRS and CDR2 YFSETQ. After removal of 4 bases from V and 5 bases from J, the junction contained 5 bases not matched to a gene. This CDR3 region has 15 residues. The CDR3 DNA sequence: TGCGCCAGCAGCCTGGGACAGGGGGCCGGAGATACGCAGTATTTT. Translated, it gives CASSLGQGAGDTQYF.

This clonotype appeared many times. This chain joins TRBV29-1 and TRBJ1-1; D uncertain. This CDR3 comprises 16 residues. Germline V CDR1 and CDR2: SQVTM, ANQGSEA. The V end was cut by 4 bases, the J end by 0 bases, with 18 bases between. CDR3 nucleotide sequence: TGCAGCGTTGGTGGGGAAACCCACCTTATGAACACTGAAGCTTTCTTT. Protein sequence: CSVGGETHLMNTEAFF.

There are many counts of this clonotype. The rearrangement joins TRBV6-5 to TRBJ1-2; TRBD1 matches 7 bases. Trimming cost V 6 bases and J 8 bases; bases outside gene matches: 3. Per the germline V gene, CDR1 is MNHEY and CDR2 is SVGAGI. This CDR3 contains 11 residues. The CDR3: CASRQGWGYTF. The CDR3 nucleotides read TGTGCCAGCAGACAGGGGTGGGGCTACACCTTC.

Many counts were recorded for this clonotype. The chain has TRBV7-2 and TRBJ2-4; TRBD1 matches at 9 bases. The CDR3 totals 14 residues. Germline CDR1 SGHTA, CDR2 FQGNSA. V lost 5 bases to trimming and J lost 9 bases; unmatched junction nucleotides: 8. The CDR3, as DNA: TGTGCCAGCAGCCGAAACAGGGGGCCGGTCATTCAGTACTTC. It yields the protein CASSRNRGPVIQYF. Full variable domain (rest looked up from reference TRBV7-2 and TRBJ2-4): GAGVSQSPSNKVTEKGKDVELRCDPISGHTALYWYRQSLGQGLEFLIYFQGNSAPDKSGLPSDRFSAERTGGSVSTLTIQRTQQEDSAVYLCASSRNRGPVIQYFGAGTRLSVL.